This T cell receptor (beta chain) was sequenced during a study of blood T cell repertoires in COVID-19. Overall study context: The origin of the acute and convalescent COVID-19 samples was the United States, Italy and Spain. Sources were T cells, B-cell-depleted T cells, or PBMCs; the material itself was cDNA or gDNA.

Original methodology: Using reference gene primer amplification, nucleated cell counts were estimated. The assay was immunoSEQ multiplex PCR, and TCRdb's table has in-frame clones only and misses some. For V, J and clone size, that table is used; D and trimming come from the DNA. Among fewer than 20,000 clones listed, about 91% were seen once. This CDR3 comprises 15 residues. Per the germline V gene, CDR1 is SGHTA and CDR2 is FQGNSA. The V gene lost 5 bases and the J gene lost 1 base, with 14 bases spanning the gap. Input material: peripheral blood. J is TRBJ1-2 and V is TRBV7-2; D not resolved. The clonotype originates from a human donor in a cohort sampled during active COVID-19. The CDR3 sequence is CASSPRVGDNYGYTF. Written as DNA, the CDR3 is TGTGCCAGCAGCCCCCGGGTGGGTGATAACTATGGCTACACCTTC. Looking up the rest from reference TRBV7-2 and TRBJ1-2 gives the full variable domain: GAGVSQSPSNKVTEKGKDVELRCDPISGHTALYWYRQSLGQGLEFLIYFQGNSAPDKSGLPSDRFSAERTGGSVSTLTIQRTQQEDSAVYLCASSPRVGDNYGYTFGSGTRLTVV.